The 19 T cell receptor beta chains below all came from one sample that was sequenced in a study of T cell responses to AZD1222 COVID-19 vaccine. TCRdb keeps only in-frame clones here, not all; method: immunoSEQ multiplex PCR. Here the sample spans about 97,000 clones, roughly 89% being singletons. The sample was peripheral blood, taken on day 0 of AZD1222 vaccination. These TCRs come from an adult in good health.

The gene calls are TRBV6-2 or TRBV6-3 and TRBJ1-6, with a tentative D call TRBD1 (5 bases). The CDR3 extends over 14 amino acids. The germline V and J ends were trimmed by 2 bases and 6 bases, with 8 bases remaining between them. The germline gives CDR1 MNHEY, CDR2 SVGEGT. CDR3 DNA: TGTGCCAGCAGTTACGGGAGGGGTAATTCACCCCTCCACTTT. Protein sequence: CASSYGRGNSPLHF.

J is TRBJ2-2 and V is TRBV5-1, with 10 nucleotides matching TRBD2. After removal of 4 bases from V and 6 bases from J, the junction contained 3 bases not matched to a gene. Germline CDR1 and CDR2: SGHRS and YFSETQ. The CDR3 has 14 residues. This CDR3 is CASSPLAGPGELFF. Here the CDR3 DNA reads TGCGCCAGCAGCCCACTAGCGGGACCCGGGGAGCTGTTTTTT.

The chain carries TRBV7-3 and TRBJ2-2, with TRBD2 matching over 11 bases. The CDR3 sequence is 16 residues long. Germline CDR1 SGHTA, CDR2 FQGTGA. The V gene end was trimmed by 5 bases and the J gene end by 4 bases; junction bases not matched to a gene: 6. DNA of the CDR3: TGTGCCAGCAGCCGCGGTACTAGCGGGGGCACCGGGGAGCTGTTTTTT. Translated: CASSRGTSGGTGELFF.

The CDR3 spells CASSAGPPDYEQYF. The CDR3 region has the DNA TGTGCCAGCAGCGCAGGTCCCCCAGATTACGAGCAGTACTTC. This chain links TRBV5-4 with TRBJ2-7; no firm D call. V was shortened by 4 bases and J by 4 bases, with 15 bases between the two germline ends. CDR1 and CDR2 (germline): SGHNT, YYREEE (reference sequence). This CDR3 has 14 amino acids.

Written as DNA, the CDR3 is TGTGCCACCAGTGTCTCAGCCTACACAGATACGCAGTATTTT. It yields the protein CATSVSAYTDTQYF. J is TRBJ2-3 and V is TRBV24-1; D is uncertain. The ends were cut back, 5 bases at V and 2 bases at J, with 10 bases in the middle. The V gene's germline CDR1 is KGHDR and CDR2 SFDVKD. This CDR3 is built from 14 residues.

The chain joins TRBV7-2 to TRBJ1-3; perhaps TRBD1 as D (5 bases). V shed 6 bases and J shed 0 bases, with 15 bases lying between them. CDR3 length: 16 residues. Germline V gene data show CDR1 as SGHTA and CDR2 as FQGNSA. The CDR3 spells CASRPIMGPSGNTIYF. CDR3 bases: TGTGCCAGCAGGCCTATAATGGGGCCCTCTGGAAACACCATATATTTT.

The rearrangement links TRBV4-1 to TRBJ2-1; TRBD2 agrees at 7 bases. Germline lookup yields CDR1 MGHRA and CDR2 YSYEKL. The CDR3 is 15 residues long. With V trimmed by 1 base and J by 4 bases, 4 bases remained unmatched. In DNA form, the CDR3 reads TGCGCCAGCAGCCAAGGAGCGGGGCCTTACAATGAGCAGTTCTTC. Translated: CASSQGAGPYNEQFF.

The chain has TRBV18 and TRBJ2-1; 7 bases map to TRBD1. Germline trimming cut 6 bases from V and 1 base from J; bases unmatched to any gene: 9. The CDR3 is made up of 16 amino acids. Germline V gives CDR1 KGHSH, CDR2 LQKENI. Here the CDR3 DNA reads TGTGCCAGCTCCCTCGGGTCAGGGGGTTCCTACAATGAGCAGTTCTTC. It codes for CASSLGSGGSYNEQFF.

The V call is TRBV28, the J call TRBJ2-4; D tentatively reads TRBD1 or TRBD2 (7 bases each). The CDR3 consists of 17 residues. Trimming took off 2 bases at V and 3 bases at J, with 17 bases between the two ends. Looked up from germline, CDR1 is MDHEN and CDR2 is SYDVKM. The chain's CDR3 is CASSLRSGGGGKNIQYF. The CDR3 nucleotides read TGTGCCAGCAGTTTACGGTCAGGGGGGGGCGGCAAAAACATTCAGTACTTC.

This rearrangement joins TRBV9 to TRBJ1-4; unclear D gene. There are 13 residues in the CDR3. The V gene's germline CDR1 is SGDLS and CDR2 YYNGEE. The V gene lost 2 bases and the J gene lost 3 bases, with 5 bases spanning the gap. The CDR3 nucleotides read TGTGCCAGCAGCGTCAGTCCTAATGAAAAACTGTTTTTT. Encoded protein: CASSVSPNEKLFF.

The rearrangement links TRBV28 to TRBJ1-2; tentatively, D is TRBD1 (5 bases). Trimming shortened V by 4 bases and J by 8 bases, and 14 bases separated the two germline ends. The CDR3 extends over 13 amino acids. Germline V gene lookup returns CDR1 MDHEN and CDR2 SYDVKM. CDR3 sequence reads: CASSSPGGLGYTF. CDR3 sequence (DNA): TGTGCCAGCAGTTCCCCCGGGGGGTTGGGCTACACCTTC.

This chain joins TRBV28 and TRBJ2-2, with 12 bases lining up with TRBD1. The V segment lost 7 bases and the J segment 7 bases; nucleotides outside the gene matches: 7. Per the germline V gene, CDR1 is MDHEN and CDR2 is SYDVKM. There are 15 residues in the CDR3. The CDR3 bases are TGTGCCAGCAAGTGGGGACAGGGGGCGATCGGGGAGCTGTTTTTT. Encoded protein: CASKWGQGAIGELFF.

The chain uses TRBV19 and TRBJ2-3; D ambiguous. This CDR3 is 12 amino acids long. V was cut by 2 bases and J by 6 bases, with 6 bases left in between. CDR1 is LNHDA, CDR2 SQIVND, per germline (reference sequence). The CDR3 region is CASSIMKDTQYF. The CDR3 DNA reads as TGTGCCAGTAGTATAATGAAGGATACGCAGTATTTT.

The CDR3: CSVAGGATNEKLFF. The CDR3 DNA is TGCAGCGTGGCCGGGGGGGCTACTAATGAAAAACTGTTTTTT. The rearrangement joins TRBV29-1 to TRBJ1-4, with D tentatively TRBD1 (6 bases). Germline loops: CDR1 SQVTM, CDR2 ANQGSEA. Trimming pared 6 bases from V and 2 bases from J, leaving 13 bases between. The CDR3 has 14 residues.

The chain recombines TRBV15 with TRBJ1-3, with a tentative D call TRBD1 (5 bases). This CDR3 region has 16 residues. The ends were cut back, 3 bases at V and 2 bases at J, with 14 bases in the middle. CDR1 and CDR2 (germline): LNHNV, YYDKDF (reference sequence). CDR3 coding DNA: TGTGCCACCAGCAGGGACACCCCGGGGACTGGAAACACCATATATTTT. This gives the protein CATSRDTPGTGNTIYF.

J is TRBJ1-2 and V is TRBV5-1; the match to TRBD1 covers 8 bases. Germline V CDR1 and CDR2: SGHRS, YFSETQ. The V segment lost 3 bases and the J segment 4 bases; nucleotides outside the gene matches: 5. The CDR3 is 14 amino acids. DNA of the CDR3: TGCGCCAGCAGCTCCGGACAGGGAGGCTATGGCTACACCTTC. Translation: CASSSGQGGYGYTF.

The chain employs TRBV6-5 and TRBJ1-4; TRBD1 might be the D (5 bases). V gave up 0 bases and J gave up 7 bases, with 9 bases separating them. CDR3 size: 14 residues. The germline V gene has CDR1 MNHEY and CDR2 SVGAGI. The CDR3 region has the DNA TGTGCCAGCAGTTACTCGGGGGGTTTTGAAAAACTGTTTTTT. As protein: CASSYSGGFEKLFF.

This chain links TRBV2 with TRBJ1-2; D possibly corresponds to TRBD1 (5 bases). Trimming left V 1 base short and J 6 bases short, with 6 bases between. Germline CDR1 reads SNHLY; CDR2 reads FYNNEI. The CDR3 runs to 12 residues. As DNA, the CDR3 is TGTGCCAGCAGTGAAGTGGGGGATGGCTACACCTTC. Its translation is CASSEVGDGYTF. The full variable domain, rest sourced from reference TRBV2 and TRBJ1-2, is EPEVTQTPSHQVTQMGQEVILRCVPISNHLYFYWYRQILGQKVEFLVSFYNNEISEKSEIFDDQFSVERPDGSNFTLKIRSTKLEDSAMYFCASSEVGDGYTFGSGTRLTVV.

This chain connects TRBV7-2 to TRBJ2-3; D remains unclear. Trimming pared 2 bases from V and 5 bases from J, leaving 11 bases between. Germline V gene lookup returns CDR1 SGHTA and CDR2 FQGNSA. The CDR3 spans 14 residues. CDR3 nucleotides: TGTGCCAGCAGCTTACTGATCTCTGTAGATACGCAGTATTTT. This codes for CASSLLISVDTQYF.